This TCR beta chain emerged from a study of blood T cell repertoires in COVID-19 (dated by TCRdb to between 2020 and 2021). Regarding the complete study: Collaborator samples came from the United States, Italy and Spain and covered acute and convalescent phases of COVID-19. The repertoires were released in a freely available public database intended as a resource for research on the immune response to SARS-CoV-2. The samples were drawn from two sources: the first 160 participants of the ongoing ImmuneRACE study, and approximately 1,300 subjects contributed by 6 global collaborators. Nearly every sample came with metadata listing a de-identified subject ID, COVID-19 status, age in years and sex. Where available, HLA class I and class II types were obtained from metadata supplied by the sample provider rather than from assay-based typing. The prospective study material was composed of cDNA or gDNA derived from T cells, B-cell-depleted T cells, or PBMCs. Deeply sampled blood TCRbeta repertoires from subjects exposed to, actively infected with, or recovered from COVID-19 were included in the dataset.

General study outcomes and caveats: The amount of clinical and demographic metadata varied by source and participant and was provided uncurated.

CDR1 and CDR2 were assigned from the germline V gene (reference sequence) as LGHDT and YNNKEL. Measured from the cysteine to the phenylalanine, the CDR3 is 17 residues long. The only DNA kept is the CDR3, 51 bases in frame from the first base. Clipping removes 1 base from V and 5 bases from J, with 8 as the unmatched junction base count. TCRbeta CDR3 regions were amplified from genomic DNA using the immunoSEQ Assay, a bias-controlled multiplex PCR. Per the authors' processing: The number of nucleated cells in each sample was estimated from the amplification of reference gene primers within the assay. To quantify the absolute abundance of each unique TCRbeta CDR3 rearrangement, sequence reads were collapsed and filtered. For each sample, productive Simpson clonality was calculated as the square root of Simpson's diversity index across productive rearrangements. This is the immuneACCESS table as TCRdb keeps it, with only in-frame sequences that have V and J called. A part of the clones is gone; compared with another copy, unresolved V genes explain less than half, and the rest is unexplained. That table gives V, J and clone size, and the DNA gave D and trimming. This sample is represented by approximately 75,000 clones; less than 90% of them were singletons. The ten largest clones capture around 6% of the sample.

One collaborating source in Seattle enrolled patients while the patients were actively infected and followed the patients over time throughout the course of disease. Whole blood was collected in K2EDTA tubes by collaborating institutions according to the institutions' own protocols. For TCRbeta analysis, collaborator samples were shipped as frozen whole blood, as isolated PBMCs, or as DNA extracted from either sample type. A word on this clone: The clone's antigen remains unknown. Per-nucleotide qualities are absent, and no much larger clonotype sits a single base away.

The rearranged segments are TRBV3-1 (or the pseudogene TRBV3-2) and TRBJ2-3, with 11 bases matching TRBD1. Sequenced: peripheral blood. The sequence came from a man older than 75 with COVID-19, enrolled during active disease. The CDR3 has the sequence CASSQAGGDRGRDTQYF. The sequenced DNA: TGTGCCAGCAGCCAAGCAGGAGGGGACAGGGGGAGAGATACGCAGTATTTT.